This entry features one TCR beta chain sequence. As yet, its antigen is unknown. The entry originates in a study of T cells in localized non-small cell lung cancer. Study-level points and caveats: The study found T cell clonality highest in uninvolved adjacent lung, above tumor. Analysis by sequencing included only one tumor region, so heterogeneity remains possible. Median detection of top 100 tumor clones in adjacent lung was approximately 50 clones.

Clones were read by immunoSEQ multiplex PCR, and TCRdb kept only the in-frame ones, dropping some. In the table there are some 53,000 clones, roughly 85% of which are singletons. The V segment lost 5 bases and the J segment 6 bases; nucleotides outside the gene matches: 4. Germline CDR1 is MNHEY and CDR2 is SVGAGI. This CDR3 is 14 amino acids long. The rearrangement uses TRBV6-5 and TRBJ1-6, with TRBD1 matching 7 bases. The material sequenced was peripheral blood, taken before any cancer treatment. The receptor was isolated from a male donor aged 60 or over with stage III squamous cell lung carcinoma. DNA for the CDR3: TGTGCCAGCAGTGTCCGGGACAGTAATTCACCCCTCCACTTT. Residues: CASSVRDSNSPLHF.